This T cell receptor beta chain came from a study of blood T cell repertoires in COVID-19. The assay was immunoSEQ multiplex PCR, and TCRdb's table has in-frame clones only and misses some. The table records 300,000 to 350,000 clones, roughly 90% of them present only once. CDR3 length: 12 residues. Germline V gene data show CDR1 as KGHSH and CDR2 as LQKENI. With 3 bases removed from V and 5 bases from J, the gap between germline ends came to 8 bases. This receptor was obtained from a man aged 30-40 years with COVID-19, enrolled during active disease. V usage is TRBV18 and J usage is TRBJ2-7; a possible D gene is TRBD1 (5 bases). The sample was peripheral blood. In DNA form, the CDR3 reads TGTGCCAGCTCACCCCAGGGTAACGAGCAGTACTTC. Its translation: CASSPQGNEQYF.